One and the same sample provided the 28 T cell receptor beta chains below, sequenced in a study of regulatory T cells in long-lasting Graves disease. The time point is: newly diagnosed GD, antithyroid drugs for less than 3 months. PBMCs provided the RNA from which the TCR library was made. Relying on iRepertoire HTBI primers and Arm-PCR of CDR3 regions, the team built TCR beta libraries. From the multiplex PCR reads, TCRdb called clonotypes with MiXCR, one entry per CDR3 protein. The data contain 680,000 or so distinct CDR3 sequences, 15% to 20% of them singletons. The same sample was also used in a study of T cells in Graves' hyperthyroidism and ophthalmopathy.

This sample comprised peripheral blood mononuclear cells (PBMCs), obtained at new diagnosis, from a patient treated with antithyroid drugs. The receptors were gathered from a woman aged 25 to 39 with Graves disease.

In this sample, this clonotype turned up many times. V gene TRBV5-1 combines with J gene TRBJ1-5; D gene ambiguous. The germline V and J ends were trimmed by 0 bases and 5 bases, with 6 bases remaining between them. The CDR3 sequence is 13 residues long. Germline values: CDR1 SGHRS, CDR2 YFSETQ. CDR3 DNA sequence: TGCGCCAGCAGCTTGGAAGCGGATCAGCCCCAGCATTTT. This sequence encodes CASSLEADQPQHF. The entire variable domain, with the rest obtained from reference TRBV5-1 and TRBJ1-5, is as follows: KAGVTQTPRYLIKTRGQQVTLSCSPISGHRSVSWYQQTPGQGLQFLFEYFSETQRNKGNFPGRFSGRQFSNSRSEMNVSTLELGDSALYLCASSLEADQPQHFGDGTRLSIL.

This clonotype was detected ten times or more. V gene TRBV12-3 or TRBV12-4 combines with J gene TRBJ2-7; TRBD1 aligns across 11 bases. The CDR3 length is 18 residues. With 2 bases clipped from V and 9 bases from J, the junction kept 18 bases outside the gene matches. As DNA, the CDR3 is TGTGCCAGCAGTTTAAGGGACAGGGGGATCTACCCCCCTAGGGCGCAGTACTTC. This translates into CASSLRDRGIYPPRAQYF.

Comments on this clonotype: Given a much more abundant clone one base away, this may be a read error. The chain links TRBV6-1 to TRBJ2-7; unclear D gene. The CDR3 spans 12 residues. V shed 2 bases and J shed 4 bases, with 6 bases lying between them. Germline V lookup: CDR1 MNHNS, CDR2 SASEGT. This CDR3 reads CASSEFWYEQYF. CDR3 bases: TGTGCCAGCAGTGAATTCTGGTACGAGCAGTACTTC.

This clonotype was detected many times. The chain carries TRBV11-2 and TRBJ2-1; 13 bases are shared with TRBD2. Trimming removed 5 bases from V and 8 bases from J; junction bases left unmatched: 6. The CDR3 totals 15 residues. Germline values: CDR1 SGHAT, CDR2 FQNNGV. CDR3 in DNA: TGTGCCAGCAGCCAACTAGCGGGAGGGATCCATGAGCAGTTCTTC. The encoded protein is CASSQLAGGIHEQFF. Combining the CDR3 with reference TRBV11-2 and TRBJ2-1 gives the whole variable domain EAGVAQSPRYKIIEKRQSVAFWCNPISGHATLYWYQQILGQGPKLLIQFQNNGVVDDSQLPKDRFSAERLKGVDSTLKIQPAKLEDSAVYLCASSQLAGGIHEQFFGPGTRLTVL.

The chain has TRBV25-1 and TRBJ1-1; D possibly corresponds to TRBD1 (6 bases). CDR1 MGHDK and CDR2 SYGVNS come from the germline V gene. The V gene lost 8 bases and the J gene lost 0 bases, with 16 bases spanning the gap. This CDR3 has 15 amino acids. Here the CDR3 reads CASRPTGNMNTEAFF. DNA for the CDR3: TGTGCCAGCCGTCCCACAGGGAACATGAACACTGAAGCTTTCTTT.

The rearrangement uses TRBV6-1 and TRBJ2-6, with 9 bases fitting TRBD1. Trimming removed 6 bases from V and 0 bases from J; junction bases left unmatched: 9. Per the germline V gene, CDR1 is MNHNS and CDR2 is SASEGT. This CDR3 region has 18 residues. The CDR3 here is CASSPRDRVFSGANVLTF. CDR3 DNA: TGTGCCAGCAGCCCCCGGGACAGGGTATTCTCTGGGGCCAACGTCCTGACTTTC.

In this sample, this clonotype turned up a few times. At one end, the junction sequence differs from germline, possibly due to a read error. This chain connects TRBV28 to TRBJ1-4, with D unclear. The CDR3 sequence is 15 residues long. Germline loops: CDR1 MDHEN, CDR2 SYDVKM. DNA of the CDR3: TGTGCCAGCAGTTTCCTGAGAGAGACTAATGAAAAACTGGTTTTT. Its translation is CASSFLRETNEKLVF. Using reference TRBV28 and TRBJ1-4 for the parts outside the CDR3, the full variable domain is DVKVTQSSRYLVKRTGEKVFLECVQDMDHENMFWYRQDPGLGLRLIYFSYDVKMKEKGDIPEGYSVSREKKERFSLILESASTNQTSMYLCASSFLRETNEKLVFGSGTQLSVL.

This clonotype was seen a single time. A much larger clone lies one base from this, so it may be a read error. The chain uses TRBV6-1 and TRBJ2-7, with D perhaps matching TRBD1 or TRBD2 (5 bases each). Germline CDR1 MNHNS, CDR2 SASEGT. The CDR3 consists of 14 residues. The ends were cut back, 10 bases at V and 1 base at J, with 17 bases in the middle. The CDR3, as DNA: TGTGCCATCCGTAAGGGTGGGGGATCCTACGAGCAGTACTTC. Its translation is CAIRKGGGSYEQYF.

The rearrangement joins TRBV30 to TRBJ1-2, with a weak D call TRBD1 (5 bases). The length of the CDR3 is 14 residues. The V end lost 4 bases, the J end lost 5 bases, and 17 bases lay between the germline ends. CDR1 is GTSNPN and CDR2 is SVGIG in the germline V gene (reference sequence). The CDR3 DNA sequence: TGTGCCTGGACGTTAGACAGTAGAGTTTATGGCTACACCTTC. Its translation: CAWTLDSRVYGYTF.

This chain links TRBV3-1 with TRBJ2-7; a weak D match, TRBD2 (5 bases). The CDR3 is made up of 12 amino acids. Per the germline V gene, CDR1 is LGHDT and CDR2 is YNNKEL (reference sequence). V gave up 4 bases and J gave up 5 bases, with 9 bases separating them. CDR3 nucleotide sequence: TGTGCCAGCAGCCCATACGGGGACGAGCAGTACTTC. Amino acids: CASSPYGDEQYF.

The V call is TRBV2, the J call TRBJ2-6; tentatively, D is TRBD1 (6 bases). The CDR3 runs to 16 residues. Germline CDR1 is SNHLY and CDR2 is FYNNEI. Between the trimmed V and J ends, which lost 5 bases and 1 base, there was a span of 12 bases. In nucleotides, the CDR3 is TGTGCCAGCAGTCCCACGACAGGATCTGGGGCCAACGTCCTGACTTTC. Amino acids: CASSPTTGSGANVLTF.

This clonotype has only one observation. CDR3 nucleotides: TGTGCCAGCAGCTTAAACCCAGGGGCCGGGGAAGCTTTCTTT. Its translation: CASSLNPGAGEAFF. This chain joins TRBV7-2 and TRBJ1-1; possible D gene TRBD1, 6 bases. Deletions cut 2 bases from V and 8 bases from J, with 15 bases between. This CDR3 has 14 residues. Germline CDR1 and CDR2: SGHTA and FQGNSA.

In its sample, this clonotype was seen a few times. The CDR3 here is CRADGGDYGYTF. The CDR3 region has the DNA TGCAGGGCCGACGGAGGGGACTATGGCTACACCTTC. The V call is TRBV20-1, the J call TRBJ1-2, with a tentative D call TRBD1 (5 bases). There are 12 residues in the CDR3. The germline gives CDR1 DFQATT, CDR2 SNEGSKA (reference sequence).

With regard to this clonotype: This may be a read error: a much more frequent sequence differs by one nucleotide. This chain joins TRBV7-3 and TRBJ2-3; D unclear. The last part of the DNA fits TRBJ1-5 better; the J call may be wrong. CDR1 and CDR2 from the germline V gene are SGHTA and FQGTGA. CDR3 length equals 14 residues. The CDR3 loop is CASSLTGSADTQHF. The CDR3 DNA sequence: TGTGCCAGCAGCTTAACCGGGAGTGCGGATACGCAGCATTTT.

This clonotype was detected only a few times. This sequence joins TRBV6-1 and TRBJ2-1, with 9 bases aligning to TRBD2. Germline CDR1 reads MNHNS; CDR2 reads SASEGT. V trimming: 5 bases; J trimming: 4 bases; junction bases outside the gene matches: 12. There are 17 residues in the CDR3. CDR3 amino acids: CASSPFLLAGSYNEQFF. The DNA for the CDR3 is TGTGCCAGCAGTCCCTTCCTACTAGCGGGTTCTTACAATGAGCAGTTCTTC.

This clonotype came up many times. The V gene is TRBV28, the J gene TRBJ2-4; the match to TRBD2 covers 8 bases. Per the germline V gene, CDR1 is MDHEN and CDR2 is SYDVKM. The CDR3 runs to 15 residues. J was trimmed by 0 bases and V by 8 bases; bases with no gene match: 6. CDR3 DNA sequence: TGTGCCAGCTGCTCGGGAGGGCTAGCCAAAAACATTCAGTACTTC. As protein: CASCSGGLAKNIQYF.

The chain is built from TRBV5-1 and TRBJ1-4; no definite D call. Germline CDR1 SGHRS, CDR2 YFSETQ. V was trimmed by 0 bases and J by 8 bases, leaving 17 bases between them. This CDR3 is 16 amino acids long. The CDR3 protein is CASSLGQPWLDEKLFF. In DNA form, the CDR3 reads TGCGCCAGCAGCTTGGGGCAGCCGTGGTTAGACGAAAAACTGTTTTTT.

The table lists this clonotype with a few counts. The chain links TRBV6-2 or TRBV6-3 to TRBJ2-1; D is perhaps TRBD1 (7 bases). V shed 0 bases and J shed 8 bases, with 32 bases lying between them. Germline V gene sequence: CDR1 MNHEY, CDR2 SVGEGT. CDR3 length: 21 residues. CDR3 sequence: CASSYSRQGGLAGRRRDEQFF. As DNA, the CDR3 is TGTGCCAGCAGTTACTCGAGGCAGGGGGGATTGGCGGGACGGAGGCGGGATGAGCAGTTCTTC.

This clonotype was seen more than once but under ten times. This chain uses TRBV3-1 with TRBJ2-1; D is uncertain. V lost 1 base and J lost 9, with 10 bases in between. This CDR3 is built from 13 residues. The germline V gene has CDR1 LGHDT and CDR2 YNNKEL (reference sequence). The CDR3 DNA sequence: TGTGCCAGCAGCCAAGGAGGTCATAGTGAGCAGTTCTTC. It codes for CASSQGGHSEQFF.

Many counts were recorded for this clonotype. V and J are TRBV2 and TRBJ1-3; 7 nucleotides match TRBD1. With V trimmed by 4 bases and J by 0 bases, 3 bases remained unmatched. Germline V gene sequence: CDR1 SNHLY, CDR2 FYNNEI. The CDR3 is 15 amino acids. The CDR3 DNA follows: TGTGCCAGCAGTGGATACAGGGGCTCTGGAAACACCATATATTTT. Translation gives CASSGYRGSGNTIYF.

This clonotype was seen ten or more times. This rearrangement joins TRBV28 to TRBJ2-3; 8 positions match TRBD1. The CDR3 has 19 residues. V was pared by 2 bases and J by 0 bases, with 13 bases of the junction left unmatched. Germline V lookup: CDR1 MDHEN, CDR2 SYDVKM. Here the CDR3 reads CASSLPPTGDTPSTDTQYF. In DNA, the CDR3 is TGTGCCAGCAGTTTACCTCCGACAGGGGATACTCCTAGCACAGATACGCAGTATTTT.

This clonotype was seen only a few times. This chain links TRBV7-8 with TRBJ2-3; TRBD2 aligns across 15 bases. The germline V gene has CDR1 SGHVS and CDR2 FQNEAQ. V shed 8 bases, J shed 3 bases, and the junction held 12 bases outside the gene matches. The CDR3 consists of 18 residues. The CDR3 is CASSPPGLAGGPTDTQYF. DNA of the CDR3: TGTGCCAGCTCACCCCCCGGACTAGCGGGAGGGCCGACAGATACGCAGTATTTT.

This clonotype was seen ten or more times. The chain recombines TRBV20-1 with TRBJ2-2; D is undetermined. Per germline, CDR1 DFQATT and CDR2 SNEGSKA (reference sequence). This CDR3 has 13 amino acids. The V gene lost 6 bases and the J gene lost 6 bases, with 14 bases spanning the gap. This CDR3 is CSAELLVPGELFF. CDR3 in DNA: TGCAGTGCCGAACTCCTAGTACCCGGGGAGCTGTTTTTT.

This clonotype has a count of ten or more. The rearrangement joins TRBV28 to TRBJ1-6, with D perhaps TRBD1 (6 bases). The CDR3 loop spans 15 amino acids. Trimming took off 4 bases at V and 5 bases at J, with 12 bases between the two ends. Germline CDR1 and CDR2: MDHEN and SYDVKM. CDR3: CASSSTGYDNSPLHF. The CDR3 DNA reads as TGTGCCAGCAGTTCAACAGGGTACGATAATTCACCCCTCCACTTT.

The chain recombines TRBV2 with TRBJ1-5, with 7 bases matching TRBD1. Per germline, CDR1 SNHLY and CDR2 FYNNEI. Trimming removed 3 bases from V and 1 base from J; junction bases left unmatched: 3. CDR3 length equals 15 residues. The CDR3 is CASSDQGVSNQPQHF. CDR3 nucleotide sequence: TGTGCCAGCAGTGACCAGGGGGTGAGCAATCAGCCCCAGCATTTT.

In its sample, this clonotype was seen many times. The chain carries TRBV7-3 and TRBJ2-3; 7 bases map to TRBD1. The CDR3 length is 15 residues. Germline CDR1 and CDR2: SGHTA and FQGTGA. Unmatched junction bases numbered 4, after V lost 2 bases and J lost 2 bases. DNA of the CDR3: TGTGCCAGCAGCTTACGTACAGGGGTCACAGATACGCAGTATTTT. This encodes CASSLRTGVTDTQYF.

This clonotype was found many times. V usage is TRBV6-5 and J usage is TRBJ1-3, with D tentatively TRBD1 (5 bases). The CDR3 length is 14 residues. Trimming took 2 bases from V and 2 from J, leaving 7 bases between them. Germline lookup yields CDR1 MNHEY and CDR2 SVGAGI. The chain's CDR3 is CASSYAGPGNTIYF. Here the CDR3 DNA reads TGTGCCAGCAGTTACGCGGGACCTGGAAACACCATATATTTT.

The chain couples TRBV5-6 to TRBJ2-3; perhaps TRBD2 as D (5 bases). The germline V gene has CDR1 SGHDT and CDR2 YYEEEE. The V end was cut by 4 bases, the J end by 4 bases, with 10 bases between. This CDR3 has 13 amino acids. CDR3 region: CASSLRAADTQYF. In DNA, the CDR3 is TGTGCCAGCAGCCTAAGAGCGGCAGATACGCAGTATTTT.